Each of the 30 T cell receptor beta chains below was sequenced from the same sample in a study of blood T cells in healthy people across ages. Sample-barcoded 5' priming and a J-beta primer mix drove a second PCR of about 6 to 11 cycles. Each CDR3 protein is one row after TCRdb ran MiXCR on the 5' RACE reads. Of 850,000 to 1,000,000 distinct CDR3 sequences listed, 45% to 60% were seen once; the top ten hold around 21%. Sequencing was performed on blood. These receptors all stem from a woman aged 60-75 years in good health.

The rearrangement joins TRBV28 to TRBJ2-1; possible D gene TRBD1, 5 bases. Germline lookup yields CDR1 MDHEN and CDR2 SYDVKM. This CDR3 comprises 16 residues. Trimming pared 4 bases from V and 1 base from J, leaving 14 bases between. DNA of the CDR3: TGTGCCAGCAGTTCCGCCCAGGCAGGGTCCTACAATGAGCAGTTCTTC. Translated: CASSSAQAGSYNEQFF.

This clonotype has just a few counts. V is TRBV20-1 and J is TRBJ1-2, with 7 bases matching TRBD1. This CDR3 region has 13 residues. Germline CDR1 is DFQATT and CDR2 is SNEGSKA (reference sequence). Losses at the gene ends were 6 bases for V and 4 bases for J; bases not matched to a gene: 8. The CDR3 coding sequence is TGCAGTGCGAAAAGGGGGCCCGGCTATGGCTACACCTTC. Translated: CSAKRGPGYGYTF.

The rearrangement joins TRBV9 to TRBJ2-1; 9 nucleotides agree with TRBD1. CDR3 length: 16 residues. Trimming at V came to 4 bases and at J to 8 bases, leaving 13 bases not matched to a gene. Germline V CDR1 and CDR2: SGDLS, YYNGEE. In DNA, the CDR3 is TGTGCCAGCAGCCTTATCCCGGGACAGGGAGGGGATGAGCAGTTCTTC. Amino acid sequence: CASSLIPGQGGDEQFF.

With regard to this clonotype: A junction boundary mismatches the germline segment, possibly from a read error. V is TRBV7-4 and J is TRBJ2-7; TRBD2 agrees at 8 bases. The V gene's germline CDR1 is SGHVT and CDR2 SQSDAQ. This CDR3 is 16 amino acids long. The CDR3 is CANSLVDSGSSYEQYF. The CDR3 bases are TGTGCCAACAGCTTAGTCGACAGCGGGAGTTCCTACGAGCAGTACTTC.

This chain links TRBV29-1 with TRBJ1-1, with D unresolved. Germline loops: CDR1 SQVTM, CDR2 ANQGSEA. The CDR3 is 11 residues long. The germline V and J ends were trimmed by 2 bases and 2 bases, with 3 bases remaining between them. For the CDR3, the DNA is TGCAGCGTTGAACCTAACACTGAAGCTTTCTTT. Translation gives CSVEPNTEAFF.

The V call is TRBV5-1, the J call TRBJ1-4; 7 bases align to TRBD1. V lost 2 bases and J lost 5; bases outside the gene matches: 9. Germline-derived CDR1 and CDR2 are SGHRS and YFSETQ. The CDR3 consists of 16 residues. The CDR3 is CASSFGRGSLNEKLFF. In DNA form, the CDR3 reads TGCGCCAGCAGCTTCGGCAGGGGGTCCCTCAATGAAAAACTGTTTTTT.

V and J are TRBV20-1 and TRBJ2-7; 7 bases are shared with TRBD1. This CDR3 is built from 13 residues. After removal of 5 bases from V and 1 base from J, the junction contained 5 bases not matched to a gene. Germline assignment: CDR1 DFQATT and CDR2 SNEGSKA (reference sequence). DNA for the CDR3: TGCAGTGCTCAGGGGGAGAGGTCCTACGAGCAGTACTTC. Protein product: CSAQGERSYEQYF.

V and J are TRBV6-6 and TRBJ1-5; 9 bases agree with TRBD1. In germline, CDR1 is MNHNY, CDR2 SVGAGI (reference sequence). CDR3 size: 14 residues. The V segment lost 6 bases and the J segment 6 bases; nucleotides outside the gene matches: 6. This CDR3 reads CASSTDRGFQPQHF. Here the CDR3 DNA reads TGTGCCAGCAGCACTGACAGGGGGTTTCAGCCCCAGCATTTT.

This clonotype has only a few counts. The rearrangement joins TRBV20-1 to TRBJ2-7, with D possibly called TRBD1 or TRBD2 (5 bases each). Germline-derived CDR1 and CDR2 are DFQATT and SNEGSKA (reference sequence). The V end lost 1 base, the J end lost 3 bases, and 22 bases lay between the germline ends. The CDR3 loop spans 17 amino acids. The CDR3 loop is CSARGQGAYPAFYEQYF. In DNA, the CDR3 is TGCAGTGCTAGAGGTCAGGGAGCCTACCCCGCTTTCTACGAGCAGTACTTC.

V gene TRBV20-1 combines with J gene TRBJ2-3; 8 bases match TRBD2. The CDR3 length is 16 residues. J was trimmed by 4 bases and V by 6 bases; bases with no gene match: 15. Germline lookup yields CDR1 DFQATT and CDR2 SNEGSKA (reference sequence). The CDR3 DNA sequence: TGCAGTGCCACCCCTGGGGCAGCGGGAGATGCAGATACGCAGTATTTT. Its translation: CSATPGAAGDADTQYF.

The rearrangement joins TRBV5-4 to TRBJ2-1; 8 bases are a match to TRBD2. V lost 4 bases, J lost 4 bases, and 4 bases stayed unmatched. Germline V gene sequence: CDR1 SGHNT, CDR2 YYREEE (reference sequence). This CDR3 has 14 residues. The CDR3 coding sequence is TGTGCCAGCAGCCAGCGGGAGTTATACAATGAGCAGTTCTTC. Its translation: CASSQRELYNEQFF. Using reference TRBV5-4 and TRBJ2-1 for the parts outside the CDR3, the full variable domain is ETGVTQSPTHLIKTRGQQVTLRCSSQSGHNTVSWYQQALGQGPQFIFQYYREEENGRGNFPPRFSGLQFPNYSSELNVNALELDDSALYLCASSQRELYNEQFFGPGTRLTVL.

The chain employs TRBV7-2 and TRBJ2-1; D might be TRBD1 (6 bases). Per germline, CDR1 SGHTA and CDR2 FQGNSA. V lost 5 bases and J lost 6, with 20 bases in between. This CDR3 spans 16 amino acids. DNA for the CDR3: TGTGCCAGCAGCCAGCGAATGAGGGGGAGACCCAATGAGCAGTTCTTC. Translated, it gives CASSQRMRGRPNEQFF.

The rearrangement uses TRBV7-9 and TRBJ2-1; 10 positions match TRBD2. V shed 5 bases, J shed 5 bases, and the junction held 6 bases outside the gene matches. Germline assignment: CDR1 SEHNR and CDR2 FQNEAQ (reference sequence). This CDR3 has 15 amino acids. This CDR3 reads CASSGRLAGNNEQFF. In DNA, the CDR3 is TGTGCCAGCAGCGGCCGACTAGCGGGCAACAATGAGCAGTTCTTC.

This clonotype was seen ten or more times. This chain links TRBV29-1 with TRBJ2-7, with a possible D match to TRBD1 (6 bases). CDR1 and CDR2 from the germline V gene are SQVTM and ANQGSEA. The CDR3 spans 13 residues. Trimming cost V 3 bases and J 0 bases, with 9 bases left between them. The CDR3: CSVEDSYSYEQYF. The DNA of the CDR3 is TGCAGCGTTGAGGACAGCTACTCCTACGAGCAGTACTTC.

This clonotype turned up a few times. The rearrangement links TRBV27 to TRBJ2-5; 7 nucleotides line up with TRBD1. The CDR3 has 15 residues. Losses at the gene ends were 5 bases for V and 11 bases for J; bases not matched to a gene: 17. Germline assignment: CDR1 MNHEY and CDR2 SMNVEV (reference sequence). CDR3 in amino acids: CASSGRGLSFWEQYF. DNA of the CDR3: TGTGCCAGCAGTGGTAGGGGGCTGTCCTTTTGGGAGCAGTACTTC.

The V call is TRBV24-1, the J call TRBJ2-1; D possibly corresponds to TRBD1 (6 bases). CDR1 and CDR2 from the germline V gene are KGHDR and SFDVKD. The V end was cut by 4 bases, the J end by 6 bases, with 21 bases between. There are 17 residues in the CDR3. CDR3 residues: CATSDPLQGNGLNEQFF. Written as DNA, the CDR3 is TGTGCCACCAGTGACCCTTTACAGGGTAATGGGCTCAATGAGCAGTTCTTC.

CDR3 bases: TGCGCCAGCAGCCAAGATTTTGTGTCAGGGAAAGGCTACACCTTC. This encodes CASSQDFVSGKGYTF. This chain connects TRBV4-3 to TRBJ1-2; possible D gene TRBD1, 5 bases. Germline V gene lookup returns CDR1 LGHNA and CDR2 YSLEER. Trimming took off 0 bases at V and 8 bases at J, with 16 bases between the two ends. The length of the CDR3 is 15 residues.

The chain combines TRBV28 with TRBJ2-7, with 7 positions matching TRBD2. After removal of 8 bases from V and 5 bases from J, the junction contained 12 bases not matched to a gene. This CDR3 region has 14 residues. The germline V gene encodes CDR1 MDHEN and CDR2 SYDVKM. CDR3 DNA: TGTGCCAGCGTTGGTGAACTAGCGTCCCACGAGCAGTACTTC. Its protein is CASVGELASHEQYF.

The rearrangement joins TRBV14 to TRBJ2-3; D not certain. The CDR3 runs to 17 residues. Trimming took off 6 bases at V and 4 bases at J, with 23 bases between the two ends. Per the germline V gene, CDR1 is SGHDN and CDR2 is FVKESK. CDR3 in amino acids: CASSESFTRSVADTQYF. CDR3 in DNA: TGTGCCAGCAGTGAGAGTTTCACTCGGTCCGTCGCAGATACGCAGTATTTT.

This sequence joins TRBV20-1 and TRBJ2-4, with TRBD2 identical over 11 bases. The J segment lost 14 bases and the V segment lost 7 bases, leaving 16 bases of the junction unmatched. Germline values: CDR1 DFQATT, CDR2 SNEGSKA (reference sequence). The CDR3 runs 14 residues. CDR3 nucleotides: TGCAGTGTTCTGACTAGCGGGAACCCTACGGAGGAGTACTTC. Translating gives CSVLTSGNPTEEYF.

CDR3 coding DNA: TGCGCCAGCAGCCAAGACCCAAGACGGAGCTCCTACAATGAGCAGTTCTTC. Translation gives CASSQDPRRSSYNEQFF. V usage is TRBV4-1 and J usage is TRBJ2-1; D remains ambiguous. Trimming took 0 bases from V and 0 from J, leaving 12 bases between them. Germline values: CDR1 MGHRA, CDR2 YSYEKL. The CDR3 spans 17 residues.

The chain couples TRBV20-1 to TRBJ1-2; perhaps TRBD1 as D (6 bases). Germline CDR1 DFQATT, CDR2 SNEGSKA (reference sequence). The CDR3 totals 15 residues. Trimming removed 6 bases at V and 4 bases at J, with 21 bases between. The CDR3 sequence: CSAQNNGGRVYGYTF. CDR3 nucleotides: TGCAGTGCCCAGAATAACGGGGGGCGCGTCTATGGCTACACCTTC.

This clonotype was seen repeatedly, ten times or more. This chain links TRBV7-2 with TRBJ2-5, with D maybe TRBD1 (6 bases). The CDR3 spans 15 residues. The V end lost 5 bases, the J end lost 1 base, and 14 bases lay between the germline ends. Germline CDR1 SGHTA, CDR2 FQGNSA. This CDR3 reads CASSKRHRAQETQYF. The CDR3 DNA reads TGTGCCAGCAGCAAAAGACACAGGGCCCAAGAGACCCAGTACTTC.

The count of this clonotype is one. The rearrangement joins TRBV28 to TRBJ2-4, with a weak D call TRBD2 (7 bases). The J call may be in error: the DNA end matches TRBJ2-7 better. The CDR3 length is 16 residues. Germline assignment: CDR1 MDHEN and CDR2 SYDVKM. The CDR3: CASSPQGRVGTYEQYF. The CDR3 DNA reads TGTGCCAGCAGTCCGCAGGGGAGGGTCGGCACCTACGAGCAGTACTTC.

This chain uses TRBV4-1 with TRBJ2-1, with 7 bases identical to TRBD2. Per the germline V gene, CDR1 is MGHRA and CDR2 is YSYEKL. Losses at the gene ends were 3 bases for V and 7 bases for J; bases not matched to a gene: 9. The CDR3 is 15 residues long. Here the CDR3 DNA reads TGCGCCAGCAGCCATGGGGGAGCGGGACGGAATGAGCAGTTCTTC. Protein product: CASSHGGAGRNEQFF.

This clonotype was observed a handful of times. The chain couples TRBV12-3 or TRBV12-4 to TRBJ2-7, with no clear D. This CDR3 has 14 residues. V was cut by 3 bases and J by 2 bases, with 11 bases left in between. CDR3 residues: CASSLSQPPYEQYF. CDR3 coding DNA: TGTGCCAGCAGTTTGTCACAGCCACCCTACGAGCAGTACTTC.

As DNA, the CDR3 is TGCGCCAGCAGCCCACGGGAATTAAATAGCGGGAGTTACTACGAGCAGTACTTC. This gives the protein CASSPRELNSGSYYEQYF. The rearrangement uses TRBV5-1 and TRBJ2-4; 9 bases are a match to TRBD2. TRBJ2-7 matches the DNA end more closely, so the J call is doubtful. The CDR3 has 18 amino acids. Germline lookup yields CDR1 SGHRS and CDR2 YFSETQ.

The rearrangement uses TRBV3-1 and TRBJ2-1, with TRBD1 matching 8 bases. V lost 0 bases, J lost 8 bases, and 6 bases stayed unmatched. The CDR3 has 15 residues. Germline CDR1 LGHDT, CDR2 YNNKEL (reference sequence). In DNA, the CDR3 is TGTGCCAGCAGCCAAGAAAACAGGGGGACCGATGAGCAGTTCTTC. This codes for CASSQENRGTDEQFF.

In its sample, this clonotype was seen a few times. CDR3 in amino acids: CSARETGLYGYTF. In DNA form, the CDR3 reads TGCAGTGCTAGAGAGACAGGGCTCTATGGCTACACCTTC. The chain is built from TRBV20-1 and TRBJ1-2, with 7 positions matching TRBD1. Germline-derived CDR1 and CDR2 are DFQATT and SNEGSKA (reference sequence). This CDR3 is 13 amino acids long. With V trimmed by 0 bases and J by 4 bases, 2 bases remained unmatched.

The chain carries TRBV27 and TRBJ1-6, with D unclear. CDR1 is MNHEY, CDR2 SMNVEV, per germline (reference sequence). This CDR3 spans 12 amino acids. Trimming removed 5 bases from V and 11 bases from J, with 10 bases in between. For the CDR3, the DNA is TGTGCCAGCAGTACCACCCTTCCACCCCTCCACTTT. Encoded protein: CASSTTLPPLHF.